Below, 22 T cell receptor beta chains from the same sample are listed, as sequenced in a study of molecular identifiers for immune sequencing clone quantification. TCRdb analysed the PCR reads with MiXCR anew, one entry per CDR3 protein. Of about 640,000 distinct CDR3 sequences detected, roughly 21% appear once; the ten largest clones hold under 0.95%. The sample consisted of naive CD8+ T cells from blood, with Jurkat cell RNA spiked in. Subset: FACS-sorted CD8+CD4-CCR7+CD45RA+ naive T cells. The receptors come from a human donor in good health. Some libraries in this study had Jurkat cell RNA spiked in.

DNA of the CDR3: TGTGCCAGCAGGCCCGGGACAGGGTTTTACGAGCAGTACTTC. It is translated as CASRPGTGFYEQYF. J is TRBJ2-7 and V is TRBV6-7; 9 bases fit TRBD1. TRBV6-7 is recorded as an ORF, its role being uncertain. Trimming took 6 bases from V and 4 from J; bases not matched to a gene: 7. The CDR3 sequence is 14 residues long.

Concerning this clonotype itself: This may be a read error: a much more frequent sequence differs by one nucleotide. The chain links TRBV25-1 to TRBJ2-5; D gene unclear. The CDR3 runs 14 residues. Germline-derived CDR1 and CDR2 are MGHDK and SYGVNS. With 6 bases removed from V and 5 bases from J, the gap between germline ends came to 16 bases. CDR3 sequence: CASSHHVDGETQYF. The CDR3 DNA reads TGTGCCAGCAGCCACCATGTGGACGGGGAGACCCAGTACTTC.

This clonotype was picked up many times. The chain uses TRBV5-4 and TRBJ2-7, with TRBD1 matching 7 bases. The germline V gene has CDR1 SGHNT and CDR2 YYREEE (reference sequence). The CDR3 contains 14 residues. V trimming: 4 bases; J trimming: 2 bases; junction bases outside the gene matches: 6. The DNA for the CDR3 is TGTGCCAGCAGCAACCGGGACAGCACCTACGAGCAGTACTTC. Translated, it gives CASSNRDSTYEQYF. The full variable domain, its missing parts supplied by reference TRBV5-4 and TRBJ2-7, is ETGVTQSPTHLIKTRGQQVTLRCSSQSGHNTVSWYQQALGQGPQFIFQYYREEENGRGNFPPRFSGLQFPNYSSELNVNALELDDSALYLCASSNRDSTYEQYFGPGTRLTVT.

This clonotype was seen at least ten times. The chain is built from TRBV30 and TRBJ2-5; no definite D call. The CDR3 covers 14 residues. V was shortened by 3 bases and J by 4 bases, with 15 bases between the two germline ends. Germline CDR1 is GTSNPN and CDR2 is SVGIG (reference sequence). The CDR3 is CAWRMIGQLETQYF. The CDR3 DNA is TGTGCCTGGAGAATGATAGGTCAGCTAGAGACCCAGTACTTC. Full variable domain (missing parts from reference TRBV30 and TRBJ2-5): SQTIHQWPATLVQPVGSPLSLECTVEGTSNPNLYWYRQAAGRGLQLLFYSVGIGQISSEVPQNLSASRPQDRQFILSSKKLLLSDSGFYLCAWRMIGQLETQYFGPGTRLLVL.

The V gene is TRBV6-4, the J gene TRBJ2-2; 12 nucleotides align to TRBD1. The CDR3 is 16 residues long. Germline assignment: CDR1 MRHNA and CDR2 SNTAGT. V was clipped by 2 bases and J by 4 bases; unmatched bases: 2. CDR3 DNA: TGTGCCAGCAGTGACCGGGACAGGGGGCGCACCGGGGAGCTGTTTTTT. This translates into CASSDRDRGRTGELFF.

This clonotype was recorded a few times. The J gene is TRBJ2-3, the V gene TRBV19; 10 nucleotides align to TRBD2. The germline gives CDR1 LNHDA, CDR2 SQIVND (reference sequence). This CDR3 has 16 residues. Losses at the gene ends were 3 bases for V and 0 bases for J; bases not matched to a gene: 3. The CDR3 DNA reads as TGTGCCAGTAGTATGGGACTAGCGACTAGCACAGATACGCAGTATTTT. Translating it yields CASSMGLATSTDTQYF.

This clonotype was picked up a small number of times. The rearrangement links TRBV6-2 or TRBV6-3 to TRBJ2-7; perhaps TRBD1 as D (6 bases). The CDR3 is 14 amino acids. The germline V gene has CDR1 MNHEY and CDR2 SVGEGT. The germline V and J ends were trimmed by 4 bases and 3 bases, with 13 bases remaining between them. CDR3 region: CASSSGDILYEQYF. The CDR3 nucleotides read TGTGCCAGCAGTTCAGGGGACATTCTCTACGAGCAGTACTTC.

This clonotype was picked up one time. The junction shows a germline mismatch at one end, possibly a read error. V and J are TRBV5-1 and TRBJ2-7, with D maybe TRBD2 (7 bases). CDR3 size: 12 residues. The germline V gene has CDR1 SGHRS and CDR2 YFSETQ. The DNA of the CDR3 is TGCGCCAGCAGCTTCTCGGGGGGCGAGCAGTCCTTC. This encodes CASSFSGGEQSF.

This clonotype was recorded many times. The genes are TRBV4-1 and TRBJ2-7; no clear D gene. The V end lost 2 bases, the J end lost 7 bases, and 21 bases lay between the germline ends. The length of the CDR3 is 16 residues. The germline gives CDR1 MGHRA, CDR2 YSYEKL. The CDR3 nucleotides read TGCGCCAGCAGCCAATACAGTGGTAGTAATAGTAGGGAGCAGTACTTC. It yields the protein CASSQYSGSNSREQYF.

Turning to this clonotype: Relative to the germline gene, one junction end is altered; a read error may explain this. The rearrangement joins TRBV28 to TRBJ2-1, with a tentative D call TRBD1 (5 bases). Germline CDR1 reads MDHEN; CDR2 reads SYDVKM. The CDR3 extends over 15 amino acids. Written as DNA, the CDR3 is TGTGTCAGCAGTTTAGAGCGACAGTCCTACAATGAGCAGTTCTTC. Residues: CVSSLERQSYNEQFF.

This clonotype was seen repeatedly, ten times or more. This rearrangement joins TRBV7-2 to TRBJ2-7; D remains ambiguous. The CDR3 contains 16 residues. Germline V CDR1 and CDR2: SGHTA, FQGNSA. The V and J ends lost 5 bases and 2 bases respectively, with 19 bases between them. CDR3 DNA: TGTGCCAGCAGCCCCACCGTGTTGGTGTTTGCCTACGAGCAGTACTTC. Residues: CASSPTVLVFAYEQYF.

This clonotype was picked up many times. The genes are TRBV27 and TRBJ1-6; no clear D. The germline V and J ends were trimmed by 3 bases and 8 bases, with 8 bases remaining between them. Per the germline V gene, CDR1 is MNHEY and CDR2 is SMNVEV (reference sequence). The CDR3 contains 13 residues. The CDR3 DNA sequence: TGTGCCAGCAGTTTTGACGGGGATTCACCCCTCCACTTT. This encodes CASSFDGDSPLHF.

This clonotype was seen ten or more times. The chain combines TRBV4-3 with TRBJ2-7; D is ambiguous. The germline CDR1 and CDR2 sequences are LGHNA and YSLEER. Trimming pared 0 bases from V and 2 bases from J, leaving 5 bases between. The CDR3 spans 13 residues. The CDR3 bases are TGCGCCAGCAGCCAAGAAGTGGCCTACGAGCAGTACTTC. This codes for CASSQEVAYEQYF.

In its sample, this clonotype was seen once. V is TRBV28 and J is TRBJ1-3, with 8 nucleotides matching TRBD1. CDR3 length: 13 residues. Germline CDR1 reads MDHEN; CDR2 reads SYDVKM. J gave up 8 bases and V 2 bases, and 2 bases lay outside the gene matches. For the CDR3, the DNA is TGTGCCAGCAGTTTACTACAGGGGGACACCATATATTTT. It codes for CASSLLQGDTIYF.

A word on this clonotype: A much larger clone differs by one base, so this may be a read error. The chain has TRBV7-9 and TRBJ2-2, with D hard to call. Per the germline V gene, CDR1 is SEHNR and CDR2 is FQNEAQ (reference sequence). Trimming pared 5 bases from V and 3 bases from J, leaving 13 bases between. The CDR3 is 15 residues long. The CDR3 DNA reads TGTGCCAGCAGCCCTCCGGGCAGAGACACCGGGGAGCTGTTTTTT. Translating it yields CASSPPGRDTGELFF.

J is TRBJ2-3 and V is TRBV7-8; 11 bases match TRBD2. The junction had 6 bases not matched to a gene; V was cut back by 5 bases and J by 2 bases. This CDR3 has 16 amino acids. Per germline, CDR1 SGHVS and CDR2 FQNEAQ. The CDR3 is CASSLGLAAFTDTQYF. The CDR3 coding sequence is TGTGCCAGCAGCCTGGGACTAGCGGCCTTCACAGATACGCAGTATTTT.

This clonotype has ten or more counts. The V gene is TRBV28, the J gene TRBJ2-7; D unclear. CDR1 and CDR2 (germline): MDHEN, SYDVKM. Trimming removed 5 bases from V and 3 bases from J, with 17 bases in between. The CDR3 is made up of 15 amino acids. CDR3 in amino acids: CASSPRVPPNYEQYF. The CDR3 DNA is TGTGCCAGCAGTCCTCGGGTTCCCCCCAACTACGAGCAGTACTTC.

Many counts were recorded for this clonotype. The chain employs TRBV18 and TRBJ2-5; the D gene is possibly TRBD1 (5 bases). From germline, CDR1 is KGHSH and CDR2 LQKENI. The CDR3 contains 15 residues. V gave up 2 bases and J gave up 5 bases, with 15 bases separating them. The CDR3 region has the DNA TGTGCCAGCTCACCAGGAACAGGCTTGGTCGAGACCCAGTACTTC. It codes for CASSPGTGLVETQYF.

This clonotype was detected only once. V is TRBV2 and J is TRBJ2-7; D is unresolved. Germline values: CDR1 SNHLY, CDR2 FYNNEI. Trimming removed 8 bases at V and 0 bases at J, with 8 bases between. The CDR3 has 12 amino acids. CDR3 nucleotides: TGTGCCAGCGGTGGGGACTCCTACGAGCAGTACTTC. As protein: CASGGDSYEQYF. Variable domain in full (rest from reference TRBV2 and TRBJ2-7): EPEVTQTPSHQVTQMGQEVILRCVPISNHLYFYWYRQILGQKVEFLVSFYNNEISEKSEIFDDQFSVERPDGSNFTLKIRSTKLEDSAMYFCASGGDSYEQYFGPGTRLTVT.

This clonotype was detected many times. The chain recombines TRBV19 with TRBJ1-5; D gene uncertain. Trimming pared 3 bases from V and 5 bases from J, leaving 5 bases between. The CDR3 consists of 12 residues. Germline V gene lookup returns CDR1 LNHDA and CDR2 SQIVND (reference sequence). Here the CDR3 reads CASSMGYQPQHF. The CDR3 bases are TGTGCCAGTAGTATGGGGTATCAGCCCCAGCATTTT.

The table lists this clonotype with many counts. This chain connects TRBV7-9 to TRBJ1-1, with D possibly matching TRBD1 (5 bases). The length of the CDR3 is 16 residues. Germline V gene lookup returns CDR1 SEHNR and CDR2 FQNEAQ (reference sequence). Trimming shortened V by 7 bases and J by 4 bases, and 22 bases separated the two germline ends. CDR3 sequence reads: CASTPPPGKEVTEAFF. CDR3 in DNA: TGTGCCAGCACCCCGCCGCCAGGGAAAGAAGTCACTGAAGCTTTCTTT.

This clonotype was observed a few times. The V gene is TRBV19, the J gene TRBJ1-3; D uncertain. V lost 5 bases and J 1 base, leaving 6 bases between the germline ends. CDR3 length: 13 residues. Germline values: CDR1 LNHDA, CDR2 SQIVND (reference sequence). This CDR3 reads CASSPDSGNTIYF. The CDR3 DNA follows: TGTGCCAGTAGTCCAGATTCTGGAAACACCATATATTTT.